A single T cell receptor beta chain is shown here with its context. This entry comes from a study of T cell responses to AZD1222 COVID-19 vaccine. Turning to the study itself: Pooling covered second doses at about 4 or about 12 weeks.

V shed 0 bases, J shed 5 bases, and the junction held 11 bases outside the gene matches. Germline V gene sequence: CDR1 LNHNV, CDR2 YYDKDF (reference sequence). The CDR3 loop spans 19 amino acids. Using immunoSEQ multiplex PCR, the repertoire was profiled, and TCRdb retains in-frame clones only, with some absent. The table shows 95,000 to 150,000 clones, with 92% occurring only once. The sequence was collected from an adult in good health. The chain combines TRBV15 with TRBJ2-1, with 12 bases lining up with TRBD2. Specimen: peripheral blood, collected on day 0 of AZD1222 vaccination. CDR3: CATSRDRLAGGPVNNEQFF. CDR3 nucleotide sequence: TGTGCCACCAGCAGAGATCGGCTAGCGGGGGGGCCGGTCAACAATGAGCAGTTCTTC.